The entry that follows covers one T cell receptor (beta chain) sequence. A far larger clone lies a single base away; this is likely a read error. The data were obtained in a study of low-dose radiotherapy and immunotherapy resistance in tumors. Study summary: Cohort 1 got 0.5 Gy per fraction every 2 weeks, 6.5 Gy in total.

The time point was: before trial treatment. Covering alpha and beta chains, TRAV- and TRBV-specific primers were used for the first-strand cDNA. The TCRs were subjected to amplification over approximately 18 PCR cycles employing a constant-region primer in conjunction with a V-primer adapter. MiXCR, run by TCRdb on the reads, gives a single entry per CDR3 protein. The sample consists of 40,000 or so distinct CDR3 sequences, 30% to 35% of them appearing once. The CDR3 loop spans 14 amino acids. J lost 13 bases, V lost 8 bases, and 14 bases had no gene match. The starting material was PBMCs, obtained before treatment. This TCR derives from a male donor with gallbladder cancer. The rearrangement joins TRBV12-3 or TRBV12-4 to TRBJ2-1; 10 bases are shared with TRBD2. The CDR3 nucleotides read TGTGCCAGCCTGGCAGGGACTAGCGATAATTCCCAGTTCTTC. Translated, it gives CASLAGTSDNSQFF.